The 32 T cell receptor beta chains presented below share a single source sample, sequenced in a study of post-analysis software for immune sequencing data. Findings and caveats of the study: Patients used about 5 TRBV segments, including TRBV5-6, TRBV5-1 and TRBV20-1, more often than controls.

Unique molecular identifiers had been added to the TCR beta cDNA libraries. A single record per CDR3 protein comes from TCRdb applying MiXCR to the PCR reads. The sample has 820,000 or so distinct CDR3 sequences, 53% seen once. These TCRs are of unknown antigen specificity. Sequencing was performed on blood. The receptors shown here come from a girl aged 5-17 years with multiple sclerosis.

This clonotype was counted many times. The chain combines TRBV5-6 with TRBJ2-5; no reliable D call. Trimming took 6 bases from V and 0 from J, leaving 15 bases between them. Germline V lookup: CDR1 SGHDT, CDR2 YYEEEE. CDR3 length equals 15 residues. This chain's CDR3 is CASMLSPINQETQYF. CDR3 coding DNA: TGTGCCAGCATGCTCTCCCCAATAAACCAAGAGACCCAGTACTTC.

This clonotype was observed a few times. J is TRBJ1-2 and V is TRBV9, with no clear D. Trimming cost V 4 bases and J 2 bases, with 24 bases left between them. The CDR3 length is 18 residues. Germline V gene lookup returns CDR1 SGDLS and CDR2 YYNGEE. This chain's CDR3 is CASSIQASTETLNYGYTF. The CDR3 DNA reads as TGTGCCAGCAGCATCCAGGCCTCTACAGAAACTCTGAACTATGGCTACACCTTC.

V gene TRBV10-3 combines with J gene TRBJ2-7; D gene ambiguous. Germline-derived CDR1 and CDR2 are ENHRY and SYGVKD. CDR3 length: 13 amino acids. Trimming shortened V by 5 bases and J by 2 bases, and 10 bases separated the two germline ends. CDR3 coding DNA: TGTGCCATCAGTTCGTCACAGACCTACGAGCAGTACTTC. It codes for CAISSSQTYEQYF.

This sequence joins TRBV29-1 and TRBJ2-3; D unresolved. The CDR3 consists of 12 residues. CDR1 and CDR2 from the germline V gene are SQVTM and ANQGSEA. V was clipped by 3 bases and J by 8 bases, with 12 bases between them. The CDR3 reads CSVEPGAGTQYF. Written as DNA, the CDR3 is TGCAGCGTTGAGCCTGGCGCAGGTACGCAGTATTTT.

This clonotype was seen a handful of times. The CDR3 bases are TGTGCCAGTAGTATAGTCTCTGGCGGGGGGGCCTACGAGCAGTACTTC. Its protein product is CASSIVSGGGAYEQYF. This chain connects TRBV19 to TRBJ2-4, with 9 bases matching TRBD2. The J call may be incorrect, as the DNA end agrees better with TRBJ2-7. Germline-derived CDR1 and CDR2 are LNHDA and SQIVND (reference sequence). CDR3 length: 16 residues.

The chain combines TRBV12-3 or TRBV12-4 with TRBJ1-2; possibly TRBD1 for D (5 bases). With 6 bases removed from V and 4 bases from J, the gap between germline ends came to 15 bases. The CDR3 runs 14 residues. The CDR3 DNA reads TGTGCCAGCAGCCCGGCCGGGGACCTCTATGGCTACACCTTC. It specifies CASSPAGDLYGYTF.

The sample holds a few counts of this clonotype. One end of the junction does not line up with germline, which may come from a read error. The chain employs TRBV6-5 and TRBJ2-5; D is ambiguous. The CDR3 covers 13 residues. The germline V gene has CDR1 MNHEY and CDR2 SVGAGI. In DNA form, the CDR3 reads TGTGCCAGCAGTCCTCAACCGCAAGGGACCCAGTACTTC. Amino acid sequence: CASSPQPQGTQYF.

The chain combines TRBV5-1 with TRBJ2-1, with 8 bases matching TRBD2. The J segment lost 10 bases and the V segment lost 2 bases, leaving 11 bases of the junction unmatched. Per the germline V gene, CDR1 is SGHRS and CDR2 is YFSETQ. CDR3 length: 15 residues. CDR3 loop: CASSLNGGAYWEQFF. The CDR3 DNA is TGCGCCAGCAGCTTAAACGGGGGGGCATACTGGGAGCAGTTCTTC.

DNA of the CDR3: TGTGCCAGCAGCTTAACCCTAGGTCTTAACTATGGCTACACCTTC. Encoded protein: CASSLTLGLNYGYTF. The rearrangement uses TRBV7-2 and TRBJ1-2; no clear D gene. Trimming cost V 2 bases and J 1 base, with 11 bases left between them. CDR3 length: 15 residues. CDR1 is SGHTA, CDR2 FQGNSA, per germline.

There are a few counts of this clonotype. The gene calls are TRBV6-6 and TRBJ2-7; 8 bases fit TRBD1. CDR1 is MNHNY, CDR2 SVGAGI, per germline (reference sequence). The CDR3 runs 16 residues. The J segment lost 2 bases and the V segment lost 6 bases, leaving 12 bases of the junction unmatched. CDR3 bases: TGTGCCAGCAGACCCCTTACAGGGGGTCTTACCTACGAGCAGTACTTC. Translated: CASRPLTGGLTYEQYF.

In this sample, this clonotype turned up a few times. CDR3 bases: TGTGCCAGCAGCTCGTCAGCGAACACTGAAGCTTTCTTT. This codes for CASSSSANTEAFF. The rearrangement uses TRBV7-3 and TRBJ1-1; D call uncertain. The CDR3 extends over 13 amino acids. Germline V gene data show CDR1 as SGHTA and CDR2 as FQGTGA. V lost 4 bases and J lost 1, with 7 bases in between.

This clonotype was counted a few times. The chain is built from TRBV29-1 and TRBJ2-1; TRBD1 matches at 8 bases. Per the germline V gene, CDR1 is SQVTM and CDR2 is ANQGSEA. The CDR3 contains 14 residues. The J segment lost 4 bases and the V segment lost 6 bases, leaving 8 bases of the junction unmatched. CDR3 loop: CSVTGTGIYNEQFF. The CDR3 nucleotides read TGCAGCGTCACCGGGACAGGAATATACAATGAGCAGTTCTTC.

DNA for the CDR3: TGCGCCAGCAGCTTCCTCGGGTCAGGGTGGCGAGAGACCCAGTACTTC. Its protein is CASSFLGSGWRETQYF. The chain is built from TRBV5-1 and TRBJ2-5; D may be TRBD1 (5 bases). In germline, CDR1 is SGHRS, CDR2 YFSETQ. The ends were cut back, 2 bases at V and 4 bases at J, with 18 bases in the middle. This CDR3 has 16 amino acids.

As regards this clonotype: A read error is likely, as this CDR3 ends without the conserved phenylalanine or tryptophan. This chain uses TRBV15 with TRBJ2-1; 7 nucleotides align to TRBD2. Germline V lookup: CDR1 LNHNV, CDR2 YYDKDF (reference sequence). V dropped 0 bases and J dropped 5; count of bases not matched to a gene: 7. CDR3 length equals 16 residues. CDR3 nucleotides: TGTGCCACCAGCAGAGATTTAACGGGAGGTGACAATGAGCAGTTCTTA. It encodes CATSRDLTGGDNEQFL.

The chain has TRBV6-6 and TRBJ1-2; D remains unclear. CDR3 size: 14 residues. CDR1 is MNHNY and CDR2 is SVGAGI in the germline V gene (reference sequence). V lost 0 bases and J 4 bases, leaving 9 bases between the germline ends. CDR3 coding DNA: TGTGCCAGCAGTTACTCACAGACCCCCTATGGCTACACCTTC. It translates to CASSYSQTPYGYTF.

CDR3 amino acids: CASSLPGIGGGYTF. The DNA of the CDR3 is TGTGCCAGCAGTTTGCCCGGGATTGGCGGCGGCTACACCTTC. This chain connects TRBV12-3 or TRBV12-4 to TRBJ1-2, with no clear D. The CDR3 sequence is 14 residues long. Trimming stripped 3 bases from V and 8 bases from J, with 16 bases between.

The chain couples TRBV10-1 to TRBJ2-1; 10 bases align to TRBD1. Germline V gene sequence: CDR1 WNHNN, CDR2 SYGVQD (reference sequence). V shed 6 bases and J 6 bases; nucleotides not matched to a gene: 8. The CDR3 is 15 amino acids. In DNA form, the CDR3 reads TGCGCCAGCAGCAAGACAGGGGGCTCTATCAATGAGCAGTTCTTC. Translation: CASSKTGGSINEQFF.

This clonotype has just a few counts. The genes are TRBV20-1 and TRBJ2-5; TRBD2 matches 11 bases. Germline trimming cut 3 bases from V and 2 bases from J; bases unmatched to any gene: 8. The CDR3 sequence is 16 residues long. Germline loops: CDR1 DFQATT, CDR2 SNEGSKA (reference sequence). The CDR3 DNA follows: TGCAGTGCTAGGGTACTAGCGGGAGTTAGACAAGAGACCCAGTACTTC. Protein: CSARVLAGVRQETQYF.

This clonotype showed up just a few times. The CDR3 reads CASSDSPGQGVHNEQFF. The DNA of the CDR3 is TGTGCCAGCAGTGACTCCCCTGGACAGGGGGTCCACAATGAGCAGTTCTTC. This chain joins TRBV6-4 and TRBJ2-1; 10 nucleotides agree with TRBD1. The CDR3 extends over 17 amino acids. The V and J ends lost 0 bases and 5 bases, in that order; junction bases with no gene match: 7. Germline V gene sequence: CDR1 MRHNA, CDR2 SNTAGT.

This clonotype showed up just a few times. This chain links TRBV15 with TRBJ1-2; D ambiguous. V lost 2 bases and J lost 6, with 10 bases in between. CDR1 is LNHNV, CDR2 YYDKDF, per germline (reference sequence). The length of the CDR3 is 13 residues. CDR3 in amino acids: CATSRMLVDGYTF. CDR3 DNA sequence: TGTGCCACCAGCAGAATGCTGGTGGATGGCTACACCTTC.

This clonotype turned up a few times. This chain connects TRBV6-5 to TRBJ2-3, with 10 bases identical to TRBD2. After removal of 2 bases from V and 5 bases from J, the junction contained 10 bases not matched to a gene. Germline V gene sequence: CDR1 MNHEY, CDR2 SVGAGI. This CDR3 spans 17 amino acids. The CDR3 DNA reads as TGTGCCAGCAGTTACCGGCTAGCGGGAGAGAGCCGAGATACGCAGTATTTT. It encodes CASSYRLAGESRDTQYF.

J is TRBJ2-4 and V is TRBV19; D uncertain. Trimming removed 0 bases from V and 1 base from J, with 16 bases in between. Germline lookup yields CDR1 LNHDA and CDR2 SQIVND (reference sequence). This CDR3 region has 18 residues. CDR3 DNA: TGTGCCAGTAGTATAGATATTCCCGGGCCTGGGGCCAAAAACATTCAGTACTTC. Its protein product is CASSIDIPGPGAKNIQYF.

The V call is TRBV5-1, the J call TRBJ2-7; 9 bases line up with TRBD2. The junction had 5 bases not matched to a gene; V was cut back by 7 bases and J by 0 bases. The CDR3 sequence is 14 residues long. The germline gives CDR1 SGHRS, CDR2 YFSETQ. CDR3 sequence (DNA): TGCGCCAGCGGTTATAGCGGGAGCTCCTACGAGCAGTACTTC. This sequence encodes CASGYSGSSYEQYF.

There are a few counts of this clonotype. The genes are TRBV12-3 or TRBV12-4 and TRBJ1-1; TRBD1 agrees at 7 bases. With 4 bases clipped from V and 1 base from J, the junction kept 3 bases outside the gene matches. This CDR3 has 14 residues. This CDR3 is CASSSWTGNTEAFF. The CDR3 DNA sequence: TGTGCCAGCAGTTCGTGGACAGGGAACACTGAAGCTTTCTTT.

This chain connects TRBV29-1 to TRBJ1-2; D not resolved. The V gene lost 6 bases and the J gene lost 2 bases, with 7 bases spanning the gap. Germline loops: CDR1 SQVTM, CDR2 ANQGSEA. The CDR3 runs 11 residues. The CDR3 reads CSVTKNYGYTF. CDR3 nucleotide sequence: TGCAGCGTAACAAAAAACTATGGCTACACCTTC.

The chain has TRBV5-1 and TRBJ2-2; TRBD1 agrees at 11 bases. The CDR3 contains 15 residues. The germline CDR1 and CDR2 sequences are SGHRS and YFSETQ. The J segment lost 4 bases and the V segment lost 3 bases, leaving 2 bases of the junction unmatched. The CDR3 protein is CASSSGTGGTGELFF. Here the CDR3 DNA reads TGCGCCAGCAGCTCCGGGACAGGGGGCACCGGGGAGCTGTTTTTT.

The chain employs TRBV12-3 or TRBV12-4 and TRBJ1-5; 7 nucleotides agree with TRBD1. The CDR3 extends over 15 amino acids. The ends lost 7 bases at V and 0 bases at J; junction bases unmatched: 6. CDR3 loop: CASTQGVSSNQPQHF. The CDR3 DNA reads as TGTGCCAGCACCCAGGGGGTTTCTAGCAATCAGCCCCAGCATTTT.

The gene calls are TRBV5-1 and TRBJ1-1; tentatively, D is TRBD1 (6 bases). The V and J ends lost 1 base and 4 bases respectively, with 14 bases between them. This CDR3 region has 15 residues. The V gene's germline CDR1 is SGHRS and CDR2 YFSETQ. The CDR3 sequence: CASSLLPGAGTEAFF. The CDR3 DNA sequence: TGCGCCAGCAGCTTGTTGCCGGGGGCGGGCACTGAAGCTTTCTTT.

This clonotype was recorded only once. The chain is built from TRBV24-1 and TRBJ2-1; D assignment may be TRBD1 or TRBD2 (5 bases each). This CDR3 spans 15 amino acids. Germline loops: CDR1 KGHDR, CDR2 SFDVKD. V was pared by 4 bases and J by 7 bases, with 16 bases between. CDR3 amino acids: CATSESGTGANEQFF. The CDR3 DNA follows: TGTGCCACCAGTGAGTCCGGGACCGGCGCGAATGAGCAGTTCTTC.

The CDR3 is CSADSTDTQYF. CDR3 in DNA: TGCAGCGCGGACAGCACAGATACGCAGTATTTT. V and J are TRBV29-1 and TRBJ2-3; D ambiguous. This CDR3 region has 11 residues. CDR1 is SQVTM and CDR2 is ANQGSEA in the germline V gene. V dropped 7 bases and J dropped 0 bases, with 5 bases sitting between them.

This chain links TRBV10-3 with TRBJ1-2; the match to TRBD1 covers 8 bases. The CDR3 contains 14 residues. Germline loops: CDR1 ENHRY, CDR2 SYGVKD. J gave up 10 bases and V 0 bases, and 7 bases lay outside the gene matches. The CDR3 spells CAISESAGGNDYTF. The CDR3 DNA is TGTGCCATCAGTGAGTCAGCAGGGGGCAATGACTACACCTTC.

The CDR3 nucleotides read TGTGCCAGCAGCTCATATGAGGGCACTGAAGCTTTCTTT. Translated: CASSSYEGTEAFF. The chain is built from TRBV7-3 and TRBJ1-1; no definite D call. The CDR3 is 13 amino acids. Germline V gene lookup returns CDR1 SGHTA and CDR2 FQGTGA. V gave up 4 bases and J gave up 4 bases, with 10 bases separating them.